Shown below are 18 T cell receptor beta chains from a single sample sequenced in a study of CD8 T cell repertoires and HIV-1 epitope variants. TCRdb's table, derived via immunoSEQ multiplex PCR, lists solely in-frame clones and lacks some. The sample has 1,100 or so clones, about two thirds seen once; the top ten hold about 45%. Antigens for these TCRs are unknown. The sequenced material came from cultured CD8+ T cells derived from PBMCs. Source of these receptors: a male donor with HIV.

J is TRBJ1-4 and V is TRBV7-6, with D possibly being TRBD1 (6 bases). Per the germline V gene, CDR1 is SGHVS and CDR2 is FNYEAQ. V was pared by 3 bases and J by 8 bases, with 10 bases between. The CDR3 spans 13 residues. CDR3 sequence reads: CASSFIGGEKLFF. DNA for the CDR3: TGTGCCAGCAGCTTTATAGGGGGAGAAAAACTGTTTTTT.

The rearrangement joins TRBV5-6 to TRBJ1-1; maybe TRBD1 (6 bases). This CDR3 has 17 amino acids. The V gene lost 0 bases and the J gene lost 0 bases, with 15 bases spanning the gap. Germline values: CDR1 SGHDT, CDR2 YYEEEE. The CDR3 coding sequence is TGTGCCAGCAGCTTGGATTTGGGACAAATCTTGAACACTGAAGCTTTCTTT. It translates to CASSLDLGQILNTEAFF.

The J gene is TRBJ1-5, the V gene TRBV19; D remains unclear. V was pared by 1 base and J by 2 bases, with 6 bases between. Germline CDR1 reads LNHDA; CDR2 reads SQIVND (reference sequence). This CDR3 has 14 amino acids. The CDR3 DNA follows: TGTGCCAGTAGTATAGTGCAGGGCAATCAGCCCCAGCATTTT. This encodes CASSIVQGNQPQHF.

The chain links TRBV29-1 to TRBJ1-2; 7 nucleotides align to TRBD1. Per the germline V gene, CDR1 is SQVTM and CDR2 is ANQGSEA. The trim removed 5 bases at V and 7 bases at J, leaving 7 bases unmatched. There are 12 residues in the CDR3. The CDR3 loop is CSVSTGAGGYTF. Here the CDR3 DNA reads TGCAGCGTTTCAACAGGGGCCGGTGGCTACACCTTC.

The chain recombines TRBV19 with TRBJ1-2, with D possibly being TRBD1 (5 bases). V gave up 9 bases and J gave up 4 bases, with 9 bases separating them. This CDR3 spans 11 amino acids. Germline CDR1 reads LNHDA; CDR2 reads SQIVND (reference sequence). The DNA for the CDR3 is TGTGCCAGCTCTCAGGGCTATGGCTACACCTTC. Amino acid sequence: CASSQGYGYTF. The full variable domain, its missing parts supplied by reference TRBV19 and TRBJ1-2, is DGGITQSPKYLFRKEGQNVTLSCEQNLNHDAMYWYRQDPGQGLRLIYYSQIVNDFQKGDIAEGYSVSREKKESFPLTVTSAQKNPTAFYLCASSQGYGYTFGSGTRLTVV.

This clone came up once. The CDR3 spells CASSEPTAENYGYTF. Written as DNA, the CDR3 is TGTGCCAGCAGTGAGCCGACGGCAGAGAACTATGGCTACACCTTC. The chain joins TRBV2 to TRBJ1-2; D is undetermined. V lost 3 bases, J lost 2 bases, and 13 bases lay in between. The CDR3 is 15 residues long. Per germline, CDR1 SNHLY and CDR2 FYNNEI.

This chain uses TRBV27 with TRBJ2-6, with D possibly TRBD2 on 5 matching bases. The germline V gene has CDR1 MNHEY and CDR2 SMNVEV (reference sequence). The CDR3 has 18 amino acids. V was shortened by 4 bases and J by 5 bases, with 21 bases between the two germline ends. Here the CDR3 DNA reads TGTGCCAGCAGTTGTGTGGACTGGCTACAAAGTCGGGCCAACGTCCTGACTTTC. Translating it yields CASSCVDWLQSRANVLTF.

This clone was found a few times. This chain links TRBV27 with TRBJ2-7; 11 bases map to TRBD2. The ends lost 5 bases at V and 6 bases at J; junction bases unmatched: 6. The germline V gene encodes CDR1 MNHEY and CDR2 SMNVEV (reference sequence). The CDR3 is 14 residues long. The CDR3 spells CASSLIAGGPEQYF. The CDR3 nucleotides are TGTGCCAGCAGTCTCATAGCGGGAGGGCCCGAGCAGTACTTC.

This chain's CDR3 is CASSPLAGPINEQYF. The DNA for the CDR3 is TGTGCCAGCAGTCCTCTGGCAGGGCCAATAAACGAGCAGTACTTC. This chain uses TRBV7-8 with TRBJ2-7; possibly TRBD1 for D (5 bases). The CDR3 extends over 15 amino acids. From germline, CDR1 is SGHVS and CDR2 FQNEAQ. The V end was cut by 6 bases, the J end by 5 bases, with 20 bases between.

This sequence joins TRBV19 and TRBJ2-1, with TRBD1 matching over 10 bases. From germline, CDR1 is LNHDA and CDR2 SQIVND (reference sequence). The CDR3 spans 15 residues. The V gene end was trimmed by 5 bases and the J gene end by 0 bases; junction bases not matched to a gene: 1. As DNA, the CDR3 is TGTGCCAGTAGTGACAGGGGGCTCTCCTACAATGAGCAGTTCTTC. It encodes CASSDRGLSYNEQFF.

This clone is a singleton in its sample. The chain is built from TRBV4-3 and TRBJ2-6; no clear D. Trimming pared 0 bases from V and 2 bases from J, leaving 8 bases between. Germline assignment: CDR1 LGHNA and CDR2 YSLEER. The CDR3 length is 16 residues. CDR3 region: CASSQDRVTGANVLTF. The CDR3 bases are TGCGCCAGCAGCCAAGATAGGGTAACTGGGGCCAACGTCCTGACTTTC.

V usage is TRBV6-5 and J usage is TRBJ2-1, with D perhaps matching TRBD2 (6 bases). This CDR3 is built from 13 residues. Germline CDR1 is MNHEY and CDR2 is SVGAGI. Trimming shortened V by 4 bases and J by 8 bases, and 12 bases separated the two germline ends. The CDR3 coding sequence is TGTGCCAGCAGTTCCCGGGACTCGGATGAGCAGTTCTTC. Translating it yields CASSSRDSDEQFF.

The chain has TRBV27 and TRBJ2-1; tentative D call: TRBD2 (5 bases). The CDR3 runs 15 residues. Per the germline V gene, CDR1 is MNHEY and CDR2 is SMNVEV (reference sequence). V was clipped by 2 bases and J by 4 bases, with 12 bases between them. The CDR3 bases are TGTGCCAGCAGTTTAGGGAGTTCTTTGTACAATGAGCAGTTCTTC. Translating it yields CASSLGSSLYNEQFF.

The genes are TRBV30 and TRBJ2-5; D call uncertain. V was trimmed by 0 bases and J by 2 bases, leaving 10 bases between them. CDR1 and CDR2 from the germline V gene are GTSNPN and SVGIG (reference sequence). The CDR3 spans 14 residues. The CDR3 bases are TGTGCCTGGAGTGTAGTCGAATTACAAGAGACCCAGTACTTC. Protein: CAWSVVELQETQYF.

The chain employs TRBV4-1 and TRBJ2-2; D unclear. The V gene's germline CDR1 is MGHRA and CDR2 YSYEKL. The CDR3 is 13 amino acids. V was cut by 4 bases and J by 2 bases, with 5 bases left in between. CDR3 amino acids: CASSPSNTGELFF. The CDR3 nucleotides are TGCGCCAGCAGCCCGAGCAACACCGGGGAGCTGTTTTTT.

This clone has a single count. The chain has TRBV6-1 and TRBJ2-4; D perhaps matches TRBD2 (6 bases). Between the trimmed V and J ends, which lost 7 bases and 9 bases, there was a span of 16 bases. CDR1 is MNHNS, CDR2 SASEGT, per germline. This CDR3 is built from 13 residues. CDR3 sequence: CASTERARGIQYF. The DNA of the CDR3 is TGTGCCAGCACCGAGCGGGCTCGGGGCATTCAGTACTTC.

The CDR3: CASSETLAGTDTQYF. The CDR3 DNA reads as TGCGCCAGCAGTGAAACGCTAGCGGGGACAGATACGCAGTATTTT. The chain combines TRBV10-2 with TRBJ2-3; 9 bases match TRBD2. The CDR3 has 15 amino acids. After removal of 3 bases from V and 3 bases from J, the junction contained 4 bases not matched to a gene. CDR1 is WSHSY and CDR2 is SAAADI in the germline V gene.

Written as DNA, the CDR3 is TGCGCCAGCAGCCAAGACACTAGCGGGCGCTACAATGAGCAGTTCTTC. Its protein is CASSQDTSGRYNEQFF. The chain carries TRBV4-3 and TRBJ2-1; 9 positions agree with TRBD2. V was clipped by 0 bases and J by 3 bases; unmatched bases: 3. Germline loops: CDR1 LGHNA, CDR2 YSLEER. This CDR3 is 16 amino acids long.